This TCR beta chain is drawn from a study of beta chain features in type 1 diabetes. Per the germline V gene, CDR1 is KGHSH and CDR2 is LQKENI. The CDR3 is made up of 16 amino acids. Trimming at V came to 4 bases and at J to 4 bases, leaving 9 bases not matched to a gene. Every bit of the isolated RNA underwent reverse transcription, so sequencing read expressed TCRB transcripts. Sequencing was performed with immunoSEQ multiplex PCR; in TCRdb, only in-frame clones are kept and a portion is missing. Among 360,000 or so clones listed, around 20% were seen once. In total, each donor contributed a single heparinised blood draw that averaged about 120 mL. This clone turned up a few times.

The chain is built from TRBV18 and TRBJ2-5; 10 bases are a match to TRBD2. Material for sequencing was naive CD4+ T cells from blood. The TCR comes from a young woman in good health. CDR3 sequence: CASSRGLASTVETQYF. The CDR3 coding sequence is TGTGCCAGCTCACGGGGACTAGCGTCGACGGTAGAGACCCAGTACTTC.